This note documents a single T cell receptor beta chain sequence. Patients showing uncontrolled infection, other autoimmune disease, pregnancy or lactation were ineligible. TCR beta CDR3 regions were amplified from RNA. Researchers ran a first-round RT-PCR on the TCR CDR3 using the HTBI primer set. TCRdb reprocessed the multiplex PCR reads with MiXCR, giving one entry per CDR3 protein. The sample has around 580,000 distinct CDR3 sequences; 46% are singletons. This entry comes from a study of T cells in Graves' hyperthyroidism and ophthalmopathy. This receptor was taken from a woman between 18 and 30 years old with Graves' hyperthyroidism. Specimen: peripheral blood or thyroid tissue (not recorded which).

CDR3 sequence (DNA): TGTGCCAGCAGTAAGGGGACAGGGGGTCCTCTACTAATTAGCTCCTATAATTCACCCCTCCACTTT. The encoded protein is CASSKGTGGPLLISSYNSPLHF. The chain links TRBV2 to TRBJ1-6, with 11 bases identical to TRBD1. CDR1 SNHLY and CDR2 FYNNEI come from the germline V gene. With 5 bases clipped from V and 0 bases from J, the junction kept 18 bases outside the gene matches. The CDR3 has 22 amino acids. Based on the CDR3 plus reference TRBV2 and TRBJ1-6, the full variable domain is EPEVTQTPSHQVTQMGQEVILRCVPISNHLYFYWYRQILGQKVEFLVSFYNNEISEKSEIFDDQFSVERPDGSNFTLKIRSTKLEDSAMYFCASSKGTGGPLLISSYNSPLHFGNGTRLTVT.